This T cell receptor (beta chain) was captured in a study of blood T cell repertoires in COVID-19. Germline CDR1 reads MNHEY; CDR2 reads SMNVEV (reference sequence). Losses at the gene ends were 2 bases for V and 6 bases for J; bases not matched to a gene: 14. The CDR3 is made up of 17 amino acids. Under the authors' procedure: Estimates of nucleated cell counts were drawn from the amplification of reference gene primers. Repertoires were generated with immunoSEQ multiplex PCR, while TCRdb's copy carries only in-frame clones and drops some. D and trimming come from the DNA, and the V and J calls and clone size come from that table. This table has approximately 150,000 clones, about four fifths appearing once.

Material: peripheral blood. This clonotype was obtained from a woman of 80 years or more with acute or convalescent COVID-19. The chain carries TRBV27 and TRBJ1-2; 8 bases are a match to TRBD1. The CDR3 loop reads CASSLRAGGLGPDGYTF. Written as DNA, the CDR3 is TGTGCCAGCAGTTTAAGGGCAGGGGGCCTGGGACCGGATGGCTACACCTTC.